This paragraph reports one TCR beta chain. Its antigen is not identified. Only in-frame clones appear in the TCRdb table, and some are missing; sequencing was by immunoSEQ multiplex PCR. The sample includes about 72,000 clones, 84% of them seen just once. The data belong to a study of T cells in localized non-small cell lung cancer. Study conclusions and caveats: Overall survival was longer when the density of T cells in the blood was higher. Investigators sequenced only a single tumor region, leaving heterogeneity possible. Adjacent lung had a median around 60 of the 100 largest tumor clones. The greatest T cell clonality was found in uninvolved adjacent lung (higher than in tumor).

Sequenced here: peripheral blood, sampled before any cancer treatment. This receptor was obtained from a female donor of 60 years or more with stage I lung adenocarcinoma.

Here the CDR3 reads CASSATPGQGAGEQYF. The DNA of the CDR3 is TGTGCCAGCAGCGCCACACCGGGACAGGGGGCTGGCGAGCAGTACTTC. V gene TRBV9 combines with J gene TRBJ2-7; 12 nucleotides line up with TRBD1. This CDR3 has 16 residues. Losses at the gene ends were 3 bases for V and 6 bases for J; bases not matched to a gene: 10. Germline V CDR1 and CDR2: SGDLS, YYNGEE.